This T cell receptor beta chain was identified during a study of T cell repertoires in cytomegalovirus infection. Looking at the study overall: Based on public TCR beta signatures, there were indications of CMV infection and of a matching HLA type.

Study observations and caveats: HLA-C-restricted TCR beta clonotypes specific for CMV led the ex vivo response. The study identified carriers of CMV plus the relevant HLA from cumulative public TCR beta family frequency.

V was clipped by 6 bases and J by 4 bases, with 9 bases between them. This CDR3 region has 12 residues. Germline V gene data show CDR1 as SQVTM and CDR2 as ANQGSEA. Turning to this clonotype: The target antigen is unknown.

TCRdb analysed the reads with MiXCR anew, one entry per CDR3 protein. The sample includes approximately 180,000 distinct CDR3 sequences, 17% seen only once; the top ten take approximately 25%. The receptor's source is a human donor in good health (CMV status not recorded). Some clones in this sample may be carry-over from other donors' samples. Source material: CD8+ T cells from PBMCs. The chain joins TRBV29-1 to TRBJ1-4; D is unresolved. This CDR3 reads CSVRGRNEKLFF. The CDR3 nucleotides are TGCAGCGTGCGAGGCCGTAATGAAAAACTGTTTTTT.